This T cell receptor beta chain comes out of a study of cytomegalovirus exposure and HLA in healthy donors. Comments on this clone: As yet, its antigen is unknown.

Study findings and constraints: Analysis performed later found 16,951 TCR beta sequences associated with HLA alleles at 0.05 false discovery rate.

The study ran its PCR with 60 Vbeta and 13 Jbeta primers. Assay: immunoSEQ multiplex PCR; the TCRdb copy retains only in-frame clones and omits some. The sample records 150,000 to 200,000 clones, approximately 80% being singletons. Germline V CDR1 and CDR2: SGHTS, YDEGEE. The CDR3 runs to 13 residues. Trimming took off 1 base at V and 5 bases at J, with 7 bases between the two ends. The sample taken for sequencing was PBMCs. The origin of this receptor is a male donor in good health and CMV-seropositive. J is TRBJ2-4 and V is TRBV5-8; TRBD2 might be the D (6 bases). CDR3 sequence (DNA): TGTGCCAGCAGCTTGTGGGGGGAAAACATTCAGTACTTC. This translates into CASSLWGENIQYF.